This T cell receptor (beta chain) is from a study of blood T cell repertoires in COVID-19. Participants' own reports of clinical history determined their cohort assignment. This clone was found many times. In the original analysis: Nucleated cell number was recorded as an estimate derived from reference gene primer amplification. Libraries were prepared by immunoSEQ multiplex PCR; TCRdb keeps only in-frame clonotypes and omits some of them. V, J and clone size were drawn from that table, and D and trimming were deduced from the DNA. The data contain roughly 300,000 clones, roughly 87% of them seen just once; the ten biggest clones take up 1%. Germline lookup yields CDR1 SGHNT and CDR2 YENEEA. The length of the CDR3 is 14 residues. V gave up 5 bases and J gave up 2 bases, with 11 bases separating them.

This receptor was identified in a woman aged 30 to 39 who had recovered from COVID-19. The sequencing input was PBMCs or T cells enriched from blood (not recorded which). The chain recombines TRBV11-3 with TRBJ2-3, with D possibly matching TRBD2 (6 bases). CDR3 in amino acids: CASSVSGDTDTQYF. Here the CDR3 DNA reads TGTGCCAGCAGCGTTAGCGGAGACACAGATACGCAGTATTTT.